The rows below give T cell receptor beta chains drawn from one sample of a study of blood T cell repertoires in COVID-19. The protocol was immunoSEQ multiplex PCR, while the TCRdb copy is restricted to in-frame clones and leaves out a portion. Of hundreds of thousands of clones in the sample, over 75% were seen once. Material for sequencing was PBMCs or T cells enriched from blood (not recorded which). All receptors come from a woman in her forties who had recovered from COVID-19. Each CDR3 is given with its conserved first and last residue. D genes are given only for firm matches. For some rows the clone size is stated as once, few or many, or as a class when expanded; others skip it.

j_call | clone_size | d_call | v_call | cdr3_aa | cdr3_nt
TRBJ2-2 | NA | NA | TRBV9 | CASSVDPQGPGELFF | TGTGCCAGCAGCGTAGACCCCCAGGGCCCCGGGGAGCTGTTTTTT
TRBJ1-3 | once | TRBD1 | TRBV19 | CASSITRGTAGNTIYF | TGTGCCAGTAGTATAACTCGTGGGACAGCTGGAAACACCATATATTTT
TRBJ2-3 | NA | NA | TRBV30 | CAWSQGGPDTQYF | TGTGCCTGGAGTCAGGGGGGCCCAGATACGCAGTATTTT
TRBJ2-2 | NA | NA | TRBV6-4 | CASSTERNTGELFF | TGTGCCAGCAGTACGGAGAGAAACACCGGGGAGCTGTTTTTT
TRBJ2-7 | NA | NA | TRBV6-2/TRBV6-3 | CASSWADSYSHYEQYF | TGTGCCAGCAGTTGGGCGGACAGCTATTCCCACTACGAGCAGTACTTC
TRBJ1-2 | NA | TRBD1 | TRBV9 | CASSVGQGVGYGYTF | TGTGCCAGCAGCGTAGGACAGGGTGTAGGCTATGGCTACACCTTC
TRBJ2-7 | NA | TRBD1 | TRBV24-1 | CATSGDSLYEQYF | TGTGCCACCAGTGGGGACAGCCTCTACGAGCAGTACTTC
TRBJ2-7 | NA | NA | TRBV9 | CASSVGRGAYEQYF | TGTGCCAGCAGCGTGGGCAGGGGTGCCTACGAGCAGTACTTC
TRBJ1-3 | NA | NA | TRBV21-1 | CASSTHRGSSGNTIYF | TGTGCCAGCAGCACCCACAGGGGTTCCTCTGGAAACACCATATATTTT
TRBJ2-7 | NA | TRBD1 | TRBV28 | CASSLRQGAYEQYF | TGTGCCAGCAGTCTTAGACAGGGGGCCTACGAGCAGTACTTC
TRBJ1-3 | NA | TRBD1 | TRBV7-9 | CASSPNDRGGGNTIYF | TGTGCCAGCAGCCCAAACGACAGGGGTGGTGGAAACACCATATATTTT
TRBJ1-4 | NA | NA | TRBV7-9 | CASSLDRNEKLFF | TGTGCCAGCAGCTTAGACAGGAATGAAAAACTGTTTTTT
TRBJ1-1 | NA | NA | TRBV7-2 | CASRLSGGDTEAFF | TGTGCCAGCAGACTGAGTGGCGGGGACACTGAAGCTTTCTTT
TRBJ1-1 | NA | TRBD1 | TRBV18 | CASSPPRGQGAVNTEAFF | TGTGCCAGCTCACCACCGAGAGGACAGGGGGCCGTGAACACTGAAGCTTTCTTT
TRBJ1-2 | NA | TRBD1 | TRBV6-5 | CASSRLRQGKTGYTF | TGTGCCAGCAGCCGCCTCCGACAGGGAAAAACGGGCTACACCTTC
TRBJ2-4 | NA | TRBD2 | TRBV9 | CASSEGLADIVAKNIQYF | TGTGCCAGCAGCGAGGGACTAGCGGATATCGTAGCCAAAAACATTCAGTACTTC
TRBJ2-1 | few | TRBD2 | TRBV27 | CASSLFVWTRKQFF | TGTGCCAGCAGTTTATTCGTATGGACTAGGAAGCAGTTCTTC
TRBJ2-5 | NA | NA | TRBV7-2 | CASSFPGGLETQYF | TGTGCCAGCAGCTTTCCCGGGGGGCTAGAGACCCAGTACTTC
TRBJ1-1 | NA | TRBD1 | TRBV7-9 | CASSRTGWREVAFF | TGTGCCAGCAGCAGGACAGGGTGGAGGGAAGTTGCTTTCTTT
TRBJ2-1 | NA | TRBD2 | TRBV7-7 | CASSPGLAFGEQFF | TGTGCTAGCAGCCCGGGACTAGCATTCGGGGAGCAGTTCTTC
TRBJ2-5 | NA | NA | TRBV7-2 | CASNPGGDPQETQYF | TGTGCCAGCAATCCTGGAGGAGACCCCCAAGAGACCCAGTACTTC
TRBJ1-4 | NA | NA | TRBV29-1 | CSAKSTGSFEKLFF | TGCAGCGCTAAGTCTACAGGGTCTTTTGAAAAACTGTTTTTT
TRBJ2-7 | NA | TRBD1 | TRBV30 | CAWKPGQGNYEQYF | TGTGCCTGGAAGCCGGGACAGGGGAACTACGAGCAGTACTTC
TRBJ1-5 | few | NA | TRBV7-8 | CASSLVEGYGGNQPQHF | TGTGCCAGCAGCTTAGTGGAGGGGTATGGAGGCAATCAGCCCCAGCATTTT
TRBJ1-2 | NA | TRBD1 | TRBV6-4 | CASSETGKGYTF | TGTGCCAGCAGTGAGACAGGGAAAGGCTACACCTTC
TRBJ1-3 | NA | NA | TRBV5-1 | CASSRTAGNTIYF | TGCGCCAGCAGCAGGACAGCTGGAAACACCATATATTTT
TRBJ2-3 | NA | NA | TRBV29-1 | CSVEGAGGGGTDTQYF | TGCAGCGTTGAAGGCGCAGGGGGCGGGGGAACAGATACGCAGTATTTT
TRBJ2-2 | once | NA | TRBV11-3 | CASSLVIGELFF | TGTGCCAGCAGCTTAGTTATCGGGGAGCTGTTTTTT
TRBJ2-3 | NA | NA | TRBV27 | CASSSLNVWPDTQYF | TGTGCCAGCAGTTCTTTGAACGTATGGCCAGATACGCAGTATTTT
TRBJ2-7 | NA | NA | TRBV6-5 | CASSYEGSDYEQYF | TGTGCCAGCAGTTATGAGGGTTCAGACTACGAGCAGTACTTC
TRBJ2-3 | NA | TRBD2 | TRBV7-3 | CASSPLAGGPTDTQYF | TGTGCCAGCAGCCCTCTAGCGGGAGGGCCTACAGATACGCAGTATTTT
TRBJ1-1 | NA | TRBD1 | TRBV2 | CASSVDRVVTEAFF | TGTGCCAGCAGCGTCGACAGGGTCGTCACTGAAGCTTTCTTT
TRBJ2-2 | NA | NA | TRBV7-3 | CASSSRGGATGELFF | TGTGCCAGCAGCTCAAGAGGCGGGGCTACCGGGGAGCTGTTTTTT
TRBJ2-1 | NA | NA | TRBV5-1 | CASSLAAGTSQNEQFF | TGCGCCAGCAGCTTGGCGGCGGGAACCAGCCAGAATGAGCAGTTCTTC
TRBJ1-2 | NA | NA | TRBV4-2 | CASSQEGQGNYGYTF | TGTGCCAGCAGCCAAGAAGGCCAGGGAAACTATGGCTACACCTTC
TRBJ2-1 | NA | TRBD2 | TRBV7-3 | CASSPSGLTEQFF | TGTGCCAGCAGCCCATCGGGACTAACCGAGCAGTTCTTC
TRBJ1-3 | once | NA | TRBV18 | CASSLEMGPTGNTIYF | TGTGCCAGCTCACTGGAGATGGGGCCTACTGGAAACACCATATATTTT
TRBJ2-6 | NA | NA | TRBV5-1 | CASSLAKAGGANVLTF | TGCGCCAGCAGCTTGGCCAAGGCAGGCGGGGCCAACGTCCTGACTTTC
TRBJ2-7 | NA | TRBD1 | TRBV18 | CASSPPGQGNYEQYF | TGTGCCAGCTCACCACCGGGACAGGGGAACTACGAGCAGTACTTC
TRBJ1-5 | once | NA | TRBV27 | CVEQWGHLYSNQPQHF | TGTGTCGAGCAGTGGGGACATCTTTATAGCAATCAGCCCCAGCATTTT
TRBJ2-7 | NA | NA | TRBV6-6 | CASTLPGITPYEQYF | TGTGCCAGCACCCTACCAGGGATAACCCCCTACGAGCAGTACTTC
TRBJ2-2 | NA | NA | TRBV7-2 | CASRRLVGTGELFF | TGTGCCAGCAGACGACTAGTGGGGACCGGGGAGCTGTTTTTT
TRBJ1-1 | NA | NA | TRBV18 | CASSKFQGWNTEAFF | TGTGCCAGCTCAAAGTTTCAGGGCTGGAACACTGAAGCTTTCTTT
TRBJ2-5 | NA | TRBD1 | TRBV9 | CASSGGTGARETQYF | TGTGCCAGCAGCGGGGGGACAGGGGCGAGGGAGACCCAGTACTTC
TRBJ2-1 | NA | NA | TRBV7-2 | CASSLRLVYNEQFF | TGTGCCAGCAGCTTGAGACTAGTGTACAATGAGCAGTTCTTC
TRBJ1-1 | NA | NA | TRBV7-2 | CASSLQGYTEAFF | TGTGCCAGCAGCTTGCAGGGATACACTGAAGCTTTCTTT
TRBJ2-7 | NA | NA | TRBV30 | CAWTLGGEQYF | TGTGCCTGGACCCTAGGAGGCGAGCAGTACTTC
TRBJ2-1 | NA | TRBD1 | TRBV30 | CAWSGRDRYYNEQFF | TGTGCCTGGAGCGGTCGGGACAGATACTACAATGAGCAGTTCTTC
TRBJ2-3 | NA | TRBD1 | TRBV3-1/TRBV3-2 | CASSQRQGAADTQYF | TGTGCCAGCAGCCAAAGGCAGGGGGCCGCAGATACGCAGTATTTT